The present entry profiles one TCR beta chain with its context. The sample comes from a study of blood T cell repertoires in COVID-19. On the study more broadly: The study drew acute and convalescent COVID-19 samples from the United States, Italy and Spain. Sample material is recorded as cDNA or gDNA derived from T cells, B-cell-depleted T cells, or PBMCs.

Authors' processing steps: Reference gene primer amplification yielded estimated nucleated cell counts. Method: immunoSEQ multiplex PCR; TCRdb's copy keeps in-frame clones and lacks some. D and trimming were read from the DNA, whereas the V and J calls and clone size are those reported in that table. The sample has 55,000 to 75,000 clones; more than 75% are singletons. The sequenced sample consisted of peripheral blood. This sequence originates from a human donor with active COVID-19. The donor label of this sample is uncertain.

The CDR3 DNA reads as TGTGCCACCGCGACAGGACGGGTCGGGTCTGGGGAGCAGTACTTC. Residues: CATATGRVGSGEQYF. The chain is built from TRBV24-1 and TRBJ2-7; the D gene is possibly TRBD1 (6 bases). The CDR3 contains 15 residues. The germline V gene encodes CDR1 KGHDR and CDR2 SFDVKD. Trimming removed 9 bases from V and 7 bases from J, with 24 bases in between.